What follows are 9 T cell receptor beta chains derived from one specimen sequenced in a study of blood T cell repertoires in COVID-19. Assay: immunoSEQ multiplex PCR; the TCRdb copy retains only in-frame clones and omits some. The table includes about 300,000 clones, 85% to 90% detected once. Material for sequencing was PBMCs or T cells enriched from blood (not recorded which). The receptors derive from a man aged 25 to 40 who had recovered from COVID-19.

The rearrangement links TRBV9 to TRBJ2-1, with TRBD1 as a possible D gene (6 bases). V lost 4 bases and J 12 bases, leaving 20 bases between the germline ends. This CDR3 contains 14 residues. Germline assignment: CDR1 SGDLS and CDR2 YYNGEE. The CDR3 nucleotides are TGTGCCAGCAGCAACAACTACAGGGCAATAGGGCAGTTCTTC. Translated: CASSNNYRAIGQFF.

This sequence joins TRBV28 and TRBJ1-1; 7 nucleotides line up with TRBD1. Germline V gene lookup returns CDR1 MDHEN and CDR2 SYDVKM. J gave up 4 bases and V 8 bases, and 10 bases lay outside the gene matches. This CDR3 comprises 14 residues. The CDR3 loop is CASWYRQGPTEAFF. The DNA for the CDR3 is TGTGCCAGCTGGTACCGACAGGGACCCACTGAAGCTTTCTTT.

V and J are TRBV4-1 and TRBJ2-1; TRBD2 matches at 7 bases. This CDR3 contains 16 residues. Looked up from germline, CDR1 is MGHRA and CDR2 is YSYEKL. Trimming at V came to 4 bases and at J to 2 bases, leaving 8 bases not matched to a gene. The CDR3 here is CASSPGAGRTYNEQFF. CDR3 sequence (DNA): TGCGCCAGCAGCCCCGGAGCGGGGAGGACCTACAATGAGCAGTTCTTC.

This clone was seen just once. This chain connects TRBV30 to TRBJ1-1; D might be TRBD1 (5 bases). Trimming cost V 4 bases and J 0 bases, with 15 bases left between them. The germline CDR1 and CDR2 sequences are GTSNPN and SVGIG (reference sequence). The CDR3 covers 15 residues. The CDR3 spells CAWINKQVMNTEAFF. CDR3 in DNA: TGTGCCTGGATCAACAAACAGGTTATGAACACTGAAGCTTTCTTT.

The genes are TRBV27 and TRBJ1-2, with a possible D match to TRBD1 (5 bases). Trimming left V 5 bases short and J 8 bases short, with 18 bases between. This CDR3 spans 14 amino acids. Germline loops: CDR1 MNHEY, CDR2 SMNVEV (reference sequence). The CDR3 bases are TGTGCCAGCAGTCTCCGGTCCAGGGCGGGGGGCTACACCTTC. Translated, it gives CASSLRSRAGGYTF.

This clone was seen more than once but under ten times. As DNA, the CDR3 is TGTGCCAGTAGTCCGGGGGACAGCACCGGGGAGCTGTTTTTT. Translating gives CASSPGDSTGELFF. This chain joins TRBV19 and TRBJ2-2; perhaps TRBD1 as D (7 bases). Germline assignment: CDR1 LNHDA and CDR2 SQIVND (reference sequence). The CDR3 runs 14 residues. V dropped 5 bases and J dropped 4 bases, with 11 bases sitting between them.

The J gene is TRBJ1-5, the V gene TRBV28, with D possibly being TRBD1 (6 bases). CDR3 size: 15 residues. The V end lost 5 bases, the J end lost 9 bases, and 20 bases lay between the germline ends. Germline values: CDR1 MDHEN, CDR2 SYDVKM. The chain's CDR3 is CASSSRDNSIRPQHF. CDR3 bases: TGTGCCAGCAGTAGCCGGGACAACTCCATTCGGCCCCAGCATTTT.

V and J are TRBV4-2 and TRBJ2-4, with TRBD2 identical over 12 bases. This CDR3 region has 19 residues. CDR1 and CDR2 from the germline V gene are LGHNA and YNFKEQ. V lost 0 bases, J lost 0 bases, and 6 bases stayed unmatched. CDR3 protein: CASSQELAGGQIAKNIQYF. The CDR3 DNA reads TGTGCCAGCAGCCAAGAACTAGCGGGAGGTCAAATAGCCAAAAACATTCAGTACTTC.

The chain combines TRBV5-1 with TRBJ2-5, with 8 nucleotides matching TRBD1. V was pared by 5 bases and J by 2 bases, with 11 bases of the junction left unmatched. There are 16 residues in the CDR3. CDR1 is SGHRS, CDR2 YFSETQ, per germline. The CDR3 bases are TGCGCCAGCAGAGCCGGGACAGGAGGAGGGCAAGAGACCCAGTACTTC. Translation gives CASRAGTGGGQETQYF.